Below, one T cell receptor beta chain is given with its context. It lacks a known antigen. No much larger clone exists at a distance of one base, and base qualities are not known. Library generation was performed with the immunoSEQ multiplex PCR assay. This is the immuneACCESS table as TCRdb keeps it, with only in-frame sequences that have V and J called. A part of the clones is gone; compared with another copy, unresolved V genes explain less than half, and the rest is unexplained. Recorded for this sample are roughly 61,000 clones; 75% to 90% of them occurred a single time. The top ten clonotypes cover 0.7% to 0.9% of the sample. This sample stems from a study of T cell changes during pregnancy in multiple sclerosis (dated by TCRdb to between 2018 and 2021). Looking at the study overall: The study looked at changes in the T cell repertoire across pregnancy in women with multiple sclerosis.

V ends up 3 bases short and J 8 bases short, with an unmatched junction base count of 8. Based on the germline V gene (reference sequence), the CDR1 and CDR2 sequences are SGHNT and YYREEE. From cysteine to phenylalanine, the CDR3 is 15 amino acids long. CDR3 DNA is the only sequence kept; it has 45 bases, read in frame from the first base. This chain is built from TRBV5-4 and TRBJ1-3; 10 bases in the junction line up with TRBD1. The source of this sequence is a female donor in good health, enrolled as a control in a pregnancy study. The sequencing here drew on peripheral blood, taken in the first trimester of pregnancy. The CDR3 here reads CASSSDRGRGDTIYF. The sequence in DNA is TGTGCCAGCAGCTCTGACAGGGGGCGCGGAGACACCATATATTTT.